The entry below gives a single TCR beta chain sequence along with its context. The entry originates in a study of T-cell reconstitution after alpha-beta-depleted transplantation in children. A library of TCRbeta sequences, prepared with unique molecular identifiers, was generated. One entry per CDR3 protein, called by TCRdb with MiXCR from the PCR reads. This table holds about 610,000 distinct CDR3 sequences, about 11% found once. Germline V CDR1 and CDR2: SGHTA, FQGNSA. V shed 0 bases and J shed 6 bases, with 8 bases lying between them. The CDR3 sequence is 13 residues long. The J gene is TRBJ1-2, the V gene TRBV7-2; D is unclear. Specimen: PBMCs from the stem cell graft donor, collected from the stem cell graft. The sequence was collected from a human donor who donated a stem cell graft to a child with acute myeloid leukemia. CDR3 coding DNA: TGTGCCAGCAGCTTAGCGAGGATCAATGGCTACACCTTC. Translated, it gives CASSLARINGYTF.